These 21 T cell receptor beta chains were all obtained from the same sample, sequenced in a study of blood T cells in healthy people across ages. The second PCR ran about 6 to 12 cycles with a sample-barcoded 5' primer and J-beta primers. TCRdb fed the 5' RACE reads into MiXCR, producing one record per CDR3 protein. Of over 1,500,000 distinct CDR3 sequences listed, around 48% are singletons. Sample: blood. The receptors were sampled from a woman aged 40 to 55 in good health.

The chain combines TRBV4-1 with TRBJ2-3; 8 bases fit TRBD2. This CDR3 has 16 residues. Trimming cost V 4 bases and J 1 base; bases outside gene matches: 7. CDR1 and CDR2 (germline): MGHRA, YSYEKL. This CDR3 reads CASSLERGFGTDTQYF. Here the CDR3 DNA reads TGCGCCAGCAGCCTAGAGCGGGGGTTCGGCACAGATACGCAGTATTTT.

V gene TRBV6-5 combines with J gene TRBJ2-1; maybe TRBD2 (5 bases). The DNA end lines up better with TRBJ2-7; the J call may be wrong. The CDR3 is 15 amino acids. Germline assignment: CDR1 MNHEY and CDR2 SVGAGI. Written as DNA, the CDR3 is TGTGCCACCCAAGAAGACGGAGGCTCCTACAATGAGCAGTACTTC. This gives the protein CATQEDGGSYNEQYF.

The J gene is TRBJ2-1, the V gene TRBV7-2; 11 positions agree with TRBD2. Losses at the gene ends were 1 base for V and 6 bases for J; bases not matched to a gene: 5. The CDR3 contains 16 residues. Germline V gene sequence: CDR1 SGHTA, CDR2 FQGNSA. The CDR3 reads CASSLEGTSGPNEQFF. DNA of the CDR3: TGTGCCAGCAGCTTAGAAGGGACTAGCGGTCCCAATGAGCAGTTCTTC.

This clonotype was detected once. CDR3 DNA: TGTGCCAGCAGTGAACAGGGTTGGACTGAAGCTTTCTTT. This sequence encodes CASSEQGWTEAFF. This chain connects TRBV25-1 to TRBJ1-1; D might be TRBD1 (5 bases). This CDR3 is 13 amino acids long. V was trimmed by 2 bases and J by 5 bases, leaving 9 bases between them. CDR1 is MGHDK and CDR2 is SYGVNS in the germline V gene.

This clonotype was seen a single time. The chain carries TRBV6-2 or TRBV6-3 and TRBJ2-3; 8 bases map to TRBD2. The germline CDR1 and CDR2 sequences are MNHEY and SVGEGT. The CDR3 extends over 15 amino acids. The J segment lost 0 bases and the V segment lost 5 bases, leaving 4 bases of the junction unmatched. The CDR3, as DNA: TGTGCCAGCAGTGAGACTAGCGTTAGCACAGATACGCAGTATTTT. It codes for CASSETSVSTDTQYF.

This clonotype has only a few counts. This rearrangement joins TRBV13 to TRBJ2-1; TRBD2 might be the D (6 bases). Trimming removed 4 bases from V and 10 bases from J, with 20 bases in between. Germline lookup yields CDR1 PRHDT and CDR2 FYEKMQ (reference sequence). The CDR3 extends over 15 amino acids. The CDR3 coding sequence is TGTGCCAGCAGCTCCACCGGGGGACTGCTCGGGGAGCAGTTCTTC. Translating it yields CASSSTGGLLGEQFF.

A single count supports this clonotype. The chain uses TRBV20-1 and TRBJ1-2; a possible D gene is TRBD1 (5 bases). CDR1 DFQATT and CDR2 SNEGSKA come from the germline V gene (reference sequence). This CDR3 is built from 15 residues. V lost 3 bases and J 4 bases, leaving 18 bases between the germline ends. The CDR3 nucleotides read TGCAGTGCTAGCCCGAAAGGGAGGGGACCCTATGGCTACACCTTC. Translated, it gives CSASPKGRGPYGYTF.

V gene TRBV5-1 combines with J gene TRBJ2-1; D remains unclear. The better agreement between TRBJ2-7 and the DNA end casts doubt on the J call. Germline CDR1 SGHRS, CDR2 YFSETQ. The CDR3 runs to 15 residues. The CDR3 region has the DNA TGCGCCAGCAGCTGGCAGGAAGTCTCCTACAATGAGCAGTACTTC. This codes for CASSWQEVSYNEQYF.

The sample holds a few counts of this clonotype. The CDR3, as DNA: TGTGCCAGCAGCTTAGGAAGGGACACCTACAATGAGCAGTTCTTC. Its protein is CASSLGRDTYNEQFF. V and J are TRBV11-2 and TRBJ2-1; D is possibly TRBD1 (6 bases). V lost 1 base, J lost 2 bases, and 9 bases lay in between. The germline V gene has CDR1 SGHAT and CDR2 FQNNGV. This CDR3 has 15 residues. Combining the CDR3 with reference TRBV11-2 and TRBJ2-1 gives the whole variable domain EAGVAQSPRYKIIEKRQSVAFWCNPISGHATLYWYQQILGQGPKLLIQFQNNGVVDDSQLPKDRFSAERLKGVDSTLKIQPAKLEDSAVYLCASSLGRDTYNEQFFGPGTRLTVL.

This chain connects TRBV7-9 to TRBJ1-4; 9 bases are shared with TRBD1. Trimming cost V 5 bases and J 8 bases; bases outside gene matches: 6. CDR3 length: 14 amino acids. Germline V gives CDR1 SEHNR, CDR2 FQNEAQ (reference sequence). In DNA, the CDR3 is TGTGCCAGCAGCCAACAGGGGGCGCGGGAAAAACTGTTTTTT. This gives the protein CASSQQGAREKLFF.

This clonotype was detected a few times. The CDR3 nucleotides are TGTGCCAGCAGCGTATCGTCCGACGGCTACACCTTC. It encodes CASSVSSDGYTF. V usage is TRBV9 and J usage is TRBJ1-2; D gene uncertain. Deletions cut 1 base from V and 8 bases from J, with 9 bases between. CDR1 is SGDLS and CDR2 is YYNGEE in the germline V gene. This CDR3 is built from 12 residues.

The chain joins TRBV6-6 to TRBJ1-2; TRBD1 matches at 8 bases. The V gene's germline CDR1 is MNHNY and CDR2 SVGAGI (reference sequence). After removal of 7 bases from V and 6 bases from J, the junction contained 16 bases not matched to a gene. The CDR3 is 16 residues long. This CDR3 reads CASTKEAGGAIDGYTF. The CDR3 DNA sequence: TGTGCCAGCACCAAAGAGGCAGGGGGCGCGATTGATGGCTACACCTTC.

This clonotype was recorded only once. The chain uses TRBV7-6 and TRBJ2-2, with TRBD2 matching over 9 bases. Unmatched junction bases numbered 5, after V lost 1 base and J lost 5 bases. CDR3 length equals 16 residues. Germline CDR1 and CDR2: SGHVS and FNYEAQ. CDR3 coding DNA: TGTGCCAGCAGCTTAGGAGCTAGCGGGGCAACCGGGGAGCTGTTTTTT. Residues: CASSLGASGATGELFF.

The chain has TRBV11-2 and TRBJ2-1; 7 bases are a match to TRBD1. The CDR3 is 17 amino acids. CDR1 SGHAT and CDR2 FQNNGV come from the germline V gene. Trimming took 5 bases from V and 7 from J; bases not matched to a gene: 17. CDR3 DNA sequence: TGTGCCAGCAGCACCGTGCCCCTGACAGGGACGGGGAATGAGCAGTTCTTC. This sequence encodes CASSTVPLTGTGNEQFF.

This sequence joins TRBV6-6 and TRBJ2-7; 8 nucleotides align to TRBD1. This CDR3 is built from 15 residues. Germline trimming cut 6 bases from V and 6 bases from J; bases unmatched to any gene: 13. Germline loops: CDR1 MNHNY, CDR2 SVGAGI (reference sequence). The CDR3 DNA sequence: TGTGCCAGCAGCCTACAGGGGACAGGTCGTGGCGAGCAGTACTTC. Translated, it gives CASSLQGTGRGEQYF.

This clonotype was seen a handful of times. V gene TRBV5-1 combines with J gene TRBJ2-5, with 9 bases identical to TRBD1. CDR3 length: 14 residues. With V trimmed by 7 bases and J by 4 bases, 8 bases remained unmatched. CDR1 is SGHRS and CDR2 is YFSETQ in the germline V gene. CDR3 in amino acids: CASGRQGGGETQYF. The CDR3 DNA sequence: TGCGCCAGCGGCAGACAGGGGGGCGGAGAGACCCAGTACTTC.

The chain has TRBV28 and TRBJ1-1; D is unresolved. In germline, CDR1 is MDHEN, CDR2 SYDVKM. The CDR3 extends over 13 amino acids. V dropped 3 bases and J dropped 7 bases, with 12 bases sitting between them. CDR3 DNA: TGTGCCAGCAGTTTCAACGGCGGCCGTGAAGCTTTCTTT. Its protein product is CASSFNGGREAFF.

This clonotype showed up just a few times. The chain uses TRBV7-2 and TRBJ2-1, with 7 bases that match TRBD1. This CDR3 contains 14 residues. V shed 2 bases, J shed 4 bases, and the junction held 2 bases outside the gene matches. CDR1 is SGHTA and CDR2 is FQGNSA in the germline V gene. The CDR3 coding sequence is TGTGCCAGCAGCTTACAACAGGGGTACAATGAGCAGTTCTTC. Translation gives CASSLQQGYNEQFF.

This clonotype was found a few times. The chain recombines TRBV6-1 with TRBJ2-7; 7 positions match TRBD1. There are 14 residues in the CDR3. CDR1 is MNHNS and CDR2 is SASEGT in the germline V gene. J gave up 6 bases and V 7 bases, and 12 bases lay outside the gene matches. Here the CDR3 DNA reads TGTGCCAGCACCTCCGGGACAGCAACAACCGAGCAGTACTTC. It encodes CASTSGTATTEQYF.

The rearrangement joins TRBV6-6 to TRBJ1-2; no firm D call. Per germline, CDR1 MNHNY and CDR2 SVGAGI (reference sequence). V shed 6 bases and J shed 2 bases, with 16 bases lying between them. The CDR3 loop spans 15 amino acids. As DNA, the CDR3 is TGTGCCAGCAGCCCGAGCGAGGGCGCGAACTATGGCTACACCTTC. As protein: CASSPSEGANYGYTF.

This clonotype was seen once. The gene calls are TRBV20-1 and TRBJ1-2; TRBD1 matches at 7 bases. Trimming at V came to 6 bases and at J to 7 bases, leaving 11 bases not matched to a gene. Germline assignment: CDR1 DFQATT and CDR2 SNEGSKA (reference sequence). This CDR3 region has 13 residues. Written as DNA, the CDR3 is TGCAGTGCCGCAGGGGGGGGAACGGGTGGCTACACCTTC. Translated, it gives CSAAGGGTGGYTF.